This T cell receptor beta chain was sequenced in a study of identical twins. The V end was cut by 2 bases, the J end by 2 bases, with 1 base between. Germline V gene sequence: CDR1 SGHTA, CDR2 FQGNSA. The CDR3 has 12 residues. Each CDR3 protein gets one entry after TCRdb re-called the 5' RACE reads with MiXCR. The sample includes some 230,000 distinct CDR3 sequences, 6.5% of them seen just once. This clonotype was detected many times. The same sample was also used in a study of T cells expressing NK-cell markers.

The sequence came from a woman aged 18-29 years in good health. The chain is built from TRBV7-2 and TRBJ2-1, with D unresolved. Sequencing input: CD8+ T cells sorted from blood. The CDR3 nucleotides are TGTGCCAGCAGCTTAACCTACAATGAGCAGTTCTTC. It codes for CASSLTYNEQFF.